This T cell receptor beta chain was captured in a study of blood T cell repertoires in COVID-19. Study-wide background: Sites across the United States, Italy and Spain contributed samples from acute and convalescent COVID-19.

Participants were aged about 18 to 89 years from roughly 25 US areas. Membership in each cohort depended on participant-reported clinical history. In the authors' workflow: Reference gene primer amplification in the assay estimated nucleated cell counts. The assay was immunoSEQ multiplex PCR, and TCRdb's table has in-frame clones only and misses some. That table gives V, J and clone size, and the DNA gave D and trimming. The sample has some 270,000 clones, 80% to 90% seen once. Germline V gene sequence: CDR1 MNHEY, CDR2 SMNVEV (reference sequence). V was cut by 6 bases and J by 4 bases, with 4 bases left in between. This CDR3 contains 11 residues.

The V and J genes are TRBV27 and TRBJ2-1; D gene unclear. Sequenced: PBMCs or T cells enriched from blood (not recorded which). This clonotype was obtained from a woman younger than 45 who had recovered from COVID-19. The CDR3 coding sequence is TGTGCCAGCAGCCAATACAATGAGCAGTTCTTC. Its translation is CASSQYNEQFF.